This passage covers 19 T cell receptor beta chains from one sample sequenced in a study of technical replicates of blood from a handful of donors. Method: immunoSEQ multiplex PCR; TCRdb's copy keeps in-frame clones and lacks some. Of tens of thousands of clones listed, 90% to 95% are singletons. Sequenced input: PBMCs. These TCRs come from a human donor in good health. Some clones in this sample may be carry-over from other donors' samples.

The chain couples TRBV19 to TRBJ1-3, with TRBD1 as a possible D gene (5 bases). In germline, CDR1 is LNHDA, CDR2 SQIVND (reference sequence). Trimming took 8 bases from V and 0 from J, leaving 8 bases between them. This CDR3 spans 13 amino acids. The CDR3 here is CASGGSSGNTIYF. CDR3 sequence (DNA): TGTGCCAGTGGGGGGAGCTCTGGAAACACCATATATTTT.

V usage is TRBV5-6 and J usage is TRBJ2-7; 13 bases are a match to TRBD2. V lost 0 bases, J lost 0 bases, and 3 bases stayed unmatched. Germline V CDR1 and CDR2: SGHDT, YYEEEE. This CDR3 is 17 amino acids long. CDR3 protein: CASSLARTSGSSYEQYF. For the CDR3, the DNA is TGTGCCAGCAGCTTGGCACGGACTAGCGGGAGCTCCTACGAGCAGTACTTC.

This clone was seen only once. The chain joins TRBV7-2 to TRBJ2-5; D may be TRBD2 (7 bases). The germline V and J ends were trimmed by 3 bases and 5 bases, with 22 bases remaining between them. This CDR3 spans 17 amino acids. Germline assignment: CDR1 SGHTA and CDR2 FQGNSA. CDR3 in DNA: TGTGCCAGCAGCTTGACCCCGGGACAAACCGGGAGGGAGACCCAGTACTTC. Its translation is CASSLTPGQTGRETQYF.

The CDR3 coding sequence is TGTGCCAGCAGCTCAGGGACAGGGACGAACACTGAAGCTTTCTTT. It translates to CASSSGTGTNTEAFF. This chain joins TRBV7-2 and TRBJ1-1; the match to TRBD1 covers 9 bases. The V segment lost 4 bases and the J segment 1 base; nucleotides outside the gene matches: 4. The CDR3 totals 15 residues. Germline-derived CDR1 and CDR2 are SGHTA and FQGNSA.

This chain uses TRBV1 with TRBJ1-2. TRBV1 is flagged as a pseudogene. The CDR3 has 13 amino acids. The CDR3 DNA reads TGCACCAGCAGCCAGCCGGGAACAGATGGCTACACCTTC. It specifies CTSSQPGTDGYTF.

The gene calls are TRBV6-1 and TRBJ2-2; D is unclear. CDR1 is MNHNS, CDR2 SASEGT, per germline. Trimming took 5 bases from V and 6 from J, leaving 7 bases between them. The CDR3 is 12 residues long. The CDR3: CASSPLAGELFF. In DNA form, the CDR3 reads TGTGCCAGCAGTCCCCTTGCCGGGGAGCTGTTTTTT.

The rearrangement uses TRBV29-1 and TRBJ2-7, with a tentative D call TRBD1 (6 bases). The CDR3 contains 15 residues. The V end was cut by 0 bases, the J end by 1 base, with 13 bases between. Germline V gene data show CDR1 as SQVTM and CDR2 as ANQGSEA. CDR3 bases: TGCAGCGTTGAAGATAGGGGGACGGAGTCCTACGAGCAGTACTTC. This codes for CSVEDRGTESYEQYF.

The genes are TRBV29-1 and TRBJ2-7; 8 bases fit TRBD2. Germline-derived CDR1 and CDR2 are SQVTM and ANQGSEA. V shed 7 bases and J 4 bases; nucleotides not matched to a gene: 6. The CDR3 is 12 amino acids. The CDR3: CSAGRGTYEQYF. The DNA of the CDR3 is TGCAGCGCCGGGAGGGGGACGTACGAGCAGTACTTC.

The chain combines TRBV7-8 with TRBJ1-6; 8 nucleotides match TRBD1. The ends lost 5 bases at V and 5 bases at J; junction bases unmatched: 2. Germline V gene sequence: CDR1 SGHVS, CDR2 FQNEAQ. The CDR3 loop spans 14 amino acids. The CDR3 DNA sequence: TGTGCCAGCAGCCGGGACAGGAATAATTCACCCCTCCACTTT. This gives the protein CASSRDRNNSPLHF.

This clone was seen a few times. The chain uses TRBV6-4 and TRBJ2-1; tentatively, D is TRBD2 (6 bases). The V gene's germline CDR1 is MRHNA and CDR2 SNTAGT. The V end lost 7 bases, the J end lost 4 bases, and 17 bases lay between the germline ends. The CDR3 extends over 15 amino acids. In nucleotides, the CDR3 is TGTGCCAGCACCCCCGAGGCCGGGGGATACAATGAGCAGTTCTTC. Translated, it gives CASTPEAGGYNEQFF.

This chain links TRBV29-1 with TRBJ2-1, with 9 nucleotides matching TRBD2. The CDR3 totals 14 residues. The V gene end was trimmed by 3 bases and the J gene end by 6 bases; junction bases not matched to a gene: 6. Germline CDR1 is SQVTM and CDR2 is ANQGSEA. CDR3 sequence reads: CSVDWRGGGNEQFF. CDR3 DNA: TGCAGCGTTGATTGGCGGGGGGGAGGCAATGAGCAGTTCTTC.

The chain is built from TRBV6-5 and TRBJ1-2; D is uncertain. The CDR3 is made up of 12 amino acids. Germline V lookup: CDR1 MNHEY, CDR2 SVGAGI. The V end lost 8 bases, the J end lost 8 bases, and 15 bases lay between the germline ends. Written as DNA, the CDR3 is TGTGCCAGCGTTGGAGCCGAAAAGGGCTACACCTTC. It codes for CASVGAEKGYTF.

CDR3 sequence (DNA): TGTGCCAGCAATACGCCAGGGGGTCACTACGAGCAGTACTTC. Translation gives CASNTPGGHYEQYF. The V gene is TRBV6-1, the J gene TRBJ2-7, with 7 bases lining up with TRBD1. V gave up 7 bases and J gave up 3 bases; unmatched junction bases: 9. Germline lookup yields CDR1 MNHNS and CDR2 SASEGT. CDR3 length: 14 amino acids.

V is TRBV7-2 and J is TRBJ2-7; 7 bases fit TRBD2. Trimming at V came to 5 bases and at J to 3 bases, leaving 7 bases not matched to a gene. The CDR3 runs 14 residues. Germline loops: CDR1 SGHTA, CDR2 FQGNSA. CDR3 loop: CASSPQAGDYEQYF. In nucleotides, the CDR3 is TGTGCCAGCAGCCCCCAGGCGGGGGACTACGAGCAGTACTTC. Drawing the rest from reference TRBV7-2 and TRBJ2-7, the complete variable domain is GAGVSQSPSNKVTEKGKDVELRCDPISGHTALYWYRQSLGQGLEFLIYFQGNSAPDKSGLPSDRFSAERTGGSVSTLTIQRTQQEDSAVYLCASSPQAGDYEQYFGPGTRLTVT.

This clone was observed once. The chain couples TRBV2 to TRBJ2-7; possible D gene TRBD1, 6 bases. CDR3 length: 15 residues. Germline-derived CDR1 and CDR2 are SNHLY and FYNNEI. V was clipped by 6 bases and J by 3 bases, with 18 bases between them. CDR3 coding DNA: TGTGCCAGCAGCGCGGACAGCCAAGGGGGCTACGAGCAGTACTTC. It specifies CASSADSQGGYEQYF.

CDR3 amino acids: CASRSQGTGSEPQHF. The CDR3 bases are TGTGCCAGCAGGAGCCAAGGGACAGGGTCGGAGCCCCAGCATTTT. The chain is built from TRBV2 and TRBJ1-5; 9 nucleotides line up with TRBD1. There are 15 residues in the CDR3. Germline values: CDR1 SNHLY, CDR2 FYNNEI. The V gene end was trimmed by 6 bases and the J gene end by 8 bases; junction bases not matched to a gene: 11.

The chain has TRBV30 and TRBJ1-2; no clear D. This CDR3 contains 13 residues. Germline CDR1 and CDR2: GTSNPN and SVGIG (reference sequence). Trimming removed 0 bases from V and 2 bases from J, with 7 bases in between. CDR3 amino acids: CAWSVDMNYGYTF. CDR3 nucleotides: TGTGCCTGGAGTGTAGACATGAACTATGGCTACACCTTC.

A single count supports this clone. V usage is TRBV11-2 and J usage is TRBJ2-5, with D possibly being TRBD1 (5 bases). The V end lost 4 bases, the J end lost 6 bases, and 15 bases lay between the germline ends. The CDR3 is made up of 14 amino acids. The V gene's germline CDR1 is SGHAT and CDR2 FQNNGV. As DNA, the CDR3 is TGTGCCAGCAGCTCAAGCCAGGGCCTACAGACCCAGTACTTC. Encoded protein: CASSSSQGLQTQYF.

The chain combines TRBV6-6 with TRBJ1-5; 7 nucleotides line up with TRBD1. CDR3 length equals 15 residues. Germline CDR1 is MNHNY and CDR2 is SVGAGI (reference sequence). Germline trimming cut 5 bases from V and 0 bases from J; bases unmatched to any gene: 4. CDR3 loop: CASSDQGDSNQPQHF. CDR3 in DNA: TGTGCCAGCAGTGATCAGGGGGATAGCAATCAGCCCCAGCATTTT.